A selection of T cell receptor beta chains follows, all from one sample in a study of CD8 T cells in ankylosing spondylitis. TCRdb reprocessed the 5' RACE reads via MiXCR and lists one record per CDR3 protein. The sample yields about 350,000 distinct CDR3 sequences, 20% seen once. The sequenced sample consisted of blood, either unsorted or a sorted T cell fraction (not recorded which). The receptors stem from a male donor with ankylosing spondylitis or in good health (not recorded which). Each CDR3 is given with its conserved first and last residue. Fields, in order: CDR3 DNA, CDR3 protein, J gene, V gene, clone size, D gene. D genes are given only for firm matches. Size values are once, few and many counts, or a class for expanded clones, and some rows have none.

TGTGCCAGCAGCAGGGACATTTACTCCTACGAGCAGTACTTC | CASSRDIYSYEQYF | TRBJ2-7 | TRBV5-4 | . | .
TGCGCCAGCAGCCACGTCGACAGTTACGAGCAGTACTTC | CASSHVDSYEQYF | TRBJ2-7 | TRBV4-1 | few | .
TGCAGTGCTAGAGACAGCGGTTGGGGTCAAGAGACCCAGTACTTC | CSARDSGWGQETQYF | TRBJ2-5 | TRBV20-1 | . | .
TGTGCCAGCAGTGAAACCTCCCTCGGGAATGAAAAACTGTTTTTT | CASSETSLGNEKLFF | TRBJ1-4 | TRBV2 | few | .
TGTGCCAGCAGCTTATTGGGGGGACAGGGTCCAGATACGCAGTATTTT | CASSLLGGQGPDTQYF | TRBJ2-3 | TRBV7-2 | many | TRBD1
TGTGCCAGCAGTTACGGCGTATCTGGAAACACCATATATTTT | CASSYGVSGNTIYF | TRBJ1-3 | TRBV6-5 | . | .
TGTGCCAGCAGCCAAGATAGGGGGGCAGGGCAGCCCCAGCATTTT | CASSQDRGAGQPQHF | TRBJ1-5 | TRBV3-1 | . | .
TGTGCCAGCAGCCAAGAGAACGTCCCCTACGAGCAGTACTTC | CASSQENVPYEQYF | TRBJ2-7 | TRBV4-2 | . | .
TGCGCCAGCAGCCATGCCGGGACAGGGGTTGATGGCTACACCTTC | CASSHAGTGVDGYTF | TRBJ1-2 | TRBV4-1 | few | TRBD1
TGTGCCATCGCGTCAGGGGACTCCTACAATGAGCAGTTCTTC | CAIASGDSYNEQFF | TRBJ2-1 | TRBV10-3 | . | .
TGTGCCAGCAGCGTGAGCGGTCAAACCCCGCAAGAGCAGTACTTC | CASSVSGQTPQEQYF | TRBJ2-7 | TRBV9 | . | .
TGCGCCAGCAGCCAAGTAGTGGAAGACACTGAAGCTTTCTTT | CASSQVVEDTEAFF | TRBJ1-1 | TRBV4-1 | . | .
TGTGCCATCAGTGAGTTGCTGGGGCGGGGCACAGATACGCAGTATTTT | CAISELLGRGTDTQYF | TRBJ2-3 | TRBV10-3 | . | .
TGCGCCAGCAGCCAAGTTCAAGCGGGACAAGAGACCCAGTACTTC | CASSQVQAGQETQYF | TRBJ2-5 | TRBV4-1 | . | TRBD2
TGTGCCAGCAGCCAAAGGGTAGGGAACACTGAAGCTTTCTTT | CASSQRVGNTEAFF | TRBJ1-1 | TRBV3-1 | . | .
TGCGCCAGCAGTGAGTGGACTATAGCAGACGAGCAGTACTTC | CASSEWTIADEQYF | TRBJ2-7 | TRBV10-2 | few | .
TGTGCCAGCAGCTTAGGACAGGGGGGTAATTCACCCCTCCACTTT | CASSLGQGGNSPLHF | TRBJ1-6 | TRBV7-6 | few | TRBD1
TGCAGTGCTAGAGATCTCTTCGAGCGGGGGGGTTACAATGAGCAGTTCTTC | CSARDLFERGGYNEQFF | TRBJ2-1 | TRBV20-1 | few | TRBD2
TGTGCCAGCAAACAGGGGCCCCCCTACGAGCAGTACTTC | CASKQGPPYEQYF | TRBJ2-7 | TRBV27 | . | TRBD1
TGTGCCAGCGGGCACCGAGAAACCGGGGAGCTGTTTTTT | CASGHRETGELFF | TRBJ2-2 | TRBV7-9 | . | .
TGCAGTGCGGAGGGACTAGCGTACTACAATGAGCAGTTCTTC | CSAEGLAYYNEQFF | TRBJ2-1 | TRBV20-1 | many | TRBD2
TGTGCCAGCAGTGAGGGACAGGACTTCTCTGAAGCTTTCTTT | CASSEGQDFSEAFF | TRBJ1-1 | TRBV6-1 | . | TRBD1
TGTGCCAGCAGCGAAGACGGAGGGGAGACCCAGTACTTC | CASSEDGGETQYF | TRBJ2-5 | TRBV7-9 | . | .
TGTGCCAGCAGTTGGACAATGACAGGGGGCCTCTACGAGCAGTACTTC | CASSWTMTGGLYEQYF | TRBJ2-7 | TRBV6-5 | few | TRBD1
TGTGCCAGCAGCAAACCCGGGACAAGCTACGAGCAGTACTTC | CASSKPGTSYEQYF | TRBJ2-7 | TRBV12-3/TRBV12-4 | few | .
TGCGCCAGCAGCCAAGATCCCGGGTGGGAACAGTACTTC | CASSQDPGWEQYF | TRBJ2-7 | TRBV4-1 | . | .
TGTGCCAGCAGCGCGGGACTAGCAGGCGAGCAGTACTTC | CASSAGLAGEQYF | TRBJ2-7 | TRBV7-2 | few | TRBD2
TGCAGCGTTGAGGACCTCCGTGGGGGGGCCTACAATGAGCAGTTCTTC | CSVEDLRGGAYNEQFF | TRBJ2-1 | TRBV29-1 | . | TRBD2
TGTGCCAGCAGTTTGTGGGGGGCGTACCAAGAGACCCAGTACTTC | CASSLWGAYQETQYF | TRBJ2-5 | TRBV27 | few | .
TGTGCCAGCAGTTTGGGGGGATACAACACTGAAGCTTTCTTT | CASSLGGYNTEAFF | TRBJ1-1 | TRBV6-5 | . | .
TGTGCCAGCAGCTCCCGGACAGGGAGCAACTATGGCTACACCTTC | CASSSRTGSNYGYTF | TRBJ1-2 | TRBV9 | . | TRBD1
TGCAGTGCTAGTTACGGGACCGAGGTCTACGAGCAGTACTTC | CSASYGTEVYEQYF | TRBJ2-7 | TRBV20-1 | . | .
TGTGCCAGCAGCTCAGGGGGACCCACCTACGAGCAGTACTTC | CASSSGGPTYEQYF | TRBJ2-7 | TRBV6-1 | few | TRBD1
TGCAGTGCTAGAGACCCCGGACAGGCCCGCTCCTACGAGCAGTACTTC | CSARDPGQARSYEQYF | TRBJ2-7 | TRBV20-1 | few | TRBD1
TGTGCCAGCAGTTGGGGCGGGGTGAACACCGGGGAGCTGTTTTTT | CASSWGGVNTGELFF | TRBJ2-2 | TRBV27 | . | .
TGTGCCAGCAGCCAGGTGGTTCATACAATCAATGAGCAGTTCTTC | CASSQVVHTINEQFF | TRBJ2-1 | TRBV14 | few | .
TGTGCCAGCAGCGTAGACGGCGGGTACGAGCAGTACTTC | CASSVDGGYEQYF | TRBJ2-7 | TRBV9 | . | .
TGTGCCAGCCTCAAGGGACAGGGGCGGGCCGGGGAGCTGTTTTTT | CASLKGQGRAGELFF | TRBJ2-2 | TRBV7-6 | few | TRBD1
TGTGCCAGCAGCTTAGATAGGACAGGGGGTTTTTACAATGAGCAGTTCTTC | CASSLDRTGGFYNEQFF | TRBJ2-1 | TRBV11-2 | few | TRBD1